In this sample, the clone carrying this T cell receptor beta chain turned up once. What it binds is not known. This CDR3 region has 13 residues. V gave up 3 bases and J gave up 11 bases, with 16 bases separating them. The V gene's germline CDR1 is MNHEY and CDR2 SMNVEV (reference sequence). This sample is part of a study of shared clonotypes between healthy human individuals. Turning to the study itself: A couple of women and a few men aged 18 to 49 made up the donors.

Points from the study as a whole: Unshared clonotypes carried lower generation probabilities than those common to all four donors.

Sequencing used immunoSEQ multiplex PCR; TCRdb keeps in-frame clones, though not all of them. The sample records about 2 million clones, approximately 94% being singletons. The naive CD8 population came from CD45RO-negative cells selected for CCR7, without terminally differentiated effector memory CD45RA+ cells. The TCR originated in a man between 18 and 29 years old in good health. Sequencing used naive CD8+ T cells sorted from blood. V usage is TRBV27 and J usage is TRBJ1-1; D uncertain. Written as DNA, the CDR3 is TGTGCCAGCAGTTTTTCGGCCAAGGGTTGGGCTTTCTTT. Translation gives CASSFSAKGWAFF.